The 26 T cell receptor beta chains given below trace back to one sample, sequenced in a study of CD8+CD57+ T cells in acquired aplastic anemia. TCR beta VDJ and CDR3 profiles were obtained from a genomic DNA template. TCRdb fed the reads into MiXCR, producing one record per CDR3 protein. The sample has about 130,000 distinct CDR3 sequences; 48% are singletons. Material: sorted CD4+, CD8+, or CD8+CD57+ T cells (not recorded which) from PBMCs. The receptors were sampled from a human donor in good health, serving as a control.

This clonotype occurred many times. The CDR3 region has the DNA TGTGCCAGCAGTTTACAGTACACCTCCTACGAGCAGTACTTC. Translating gives CASSLQYTSYEQYF. The rearrangement links TRBV27 to TRBJ2-7; D is uncertain. Germline V gene lookup returns CDR1 MNHEY and CDR2 SMNVEV (reference sequence). This CDR3 is built from 14 residues. V lost 2 bases and J 0 bases, leaving 8 bases between the germline ends.

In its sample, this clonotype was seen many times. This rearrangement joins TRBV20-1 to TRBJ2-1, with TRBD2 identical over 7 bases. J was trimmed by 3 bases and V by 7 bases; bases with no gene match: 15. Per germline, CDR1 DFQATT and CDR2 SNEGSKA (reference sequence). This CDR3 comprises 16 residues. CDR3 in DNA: TGCAGTGGAGAGGGAGGGGCCAAGAGCATCTACAATGAGCAGTTCTTC. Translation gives CSGEGGAKSIYNEQFF.

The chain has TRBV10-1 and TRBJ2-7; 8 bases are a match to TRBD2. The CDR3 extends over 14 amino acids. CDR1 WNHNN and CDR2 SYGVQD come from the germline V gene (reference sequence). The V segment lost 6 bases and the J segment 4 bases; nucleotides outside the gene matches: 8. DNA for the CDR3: TGCGCCAGCAGCCCTGGACCGGGAGGGTACGAGCAGTACTTC. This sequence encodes CASSPGPGGYEQYF.

The CDR3 loop reads CASGVYEQYF. CDR3 in DNA: TGTGCCAGCGGAGTTTACGAGCAGTACTTC. The V and J genes are TRBV7-9 and TRBJ2-7; D not certain. This CDR3 has 10 residues. CDR1 is SEHNR and CDR2 is FQNEAQ in the germline V gene (reference sequence). V shed 8 bases and J shed 4 bases, with 6 bases lying between them.

The CDR3 protein is CASSQGFGTGVYEQYF. The CDR3 region has the DNA TGCGCCAGCAGCCAAGGGTTCGGGACAGGGGTCTACGAGCAGTACTTC. The chain links TRBV4-3 to TRBJ2-7; TRBD1 matches 10 bases. This CDR3 comprises 16 residues. The J segment lost 3 bases and the V segment lost 1 base, leaving 6 bases of the junction unmatched. Germline CDR1 LGHNA, CDR2 YSLEER.

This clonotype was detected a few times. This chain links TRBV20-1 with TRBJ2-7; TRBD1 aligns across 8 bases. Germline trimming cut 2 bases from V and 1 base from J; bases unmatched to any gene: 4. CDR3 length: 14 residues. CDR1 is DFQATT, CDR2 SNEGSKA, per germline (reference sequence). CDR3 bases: TGCAGTGCTAGACAGACAGGGGCGTCCTACGAGCAGTACTTC. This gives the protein CSARQTGASYEQYF.

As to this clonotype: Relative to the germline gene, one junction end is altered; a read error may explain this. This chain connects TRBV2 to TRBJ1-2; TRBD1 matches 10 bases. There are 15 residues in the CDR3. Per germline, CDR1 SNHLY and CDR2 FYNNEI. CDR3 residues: CATSGQDRGNYGYTF. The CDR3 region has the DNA TGTGCCACCAGTGGGCAGGACAGGGGGAACTATGGCTACACCTTC.

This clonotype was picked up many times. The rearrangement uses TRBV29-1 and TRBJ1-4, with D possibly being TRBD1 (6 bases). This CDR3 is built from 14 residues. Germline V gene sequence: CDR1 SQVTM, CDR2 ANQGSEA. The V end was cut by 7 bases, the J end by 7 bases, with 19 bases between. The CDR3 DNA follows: TGCAGCGCAAGGGAACGGGGGCGCGGTGAAAAACTGTTTTTT. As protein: CSARERGRGEKLFF. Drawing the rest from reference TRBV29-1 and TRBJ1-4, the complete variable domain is SAVISQKPSRDICQRGTSLTIQCQVDSQVTMMFWYRQQPGQSLTLIATANQGSEATYESGFVIDKFPISRPNLTFSTLTVSNMSPEDSSIYLCSARERGRGEKLFFGSGTQLSVL.

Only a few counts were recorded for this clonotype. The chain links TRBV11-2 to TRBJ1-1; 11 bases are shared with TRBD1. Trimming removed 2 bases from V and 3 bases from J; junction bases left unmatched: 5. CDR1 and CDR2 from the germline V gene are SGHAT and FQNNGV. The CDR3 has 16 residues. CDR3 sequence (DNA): TGTGCCAGCAGCTTATGGACAGGGGGCGAATACACTGAAGCTTTCTTT. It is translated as CASSLWTGGEYTEAFF.

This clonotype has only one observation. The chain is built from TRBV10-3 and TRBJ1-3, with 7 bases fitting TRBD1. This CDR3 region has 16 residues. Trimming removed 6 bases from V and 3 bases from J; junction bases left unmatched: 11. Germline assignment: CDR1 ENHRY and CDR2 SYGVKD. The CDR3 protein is CAISFAGTADGNTIYF. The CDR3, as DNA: TGTGCCATCAGCTTTGCCGGGACAGCTGATGGAAACACCATATATTTT.

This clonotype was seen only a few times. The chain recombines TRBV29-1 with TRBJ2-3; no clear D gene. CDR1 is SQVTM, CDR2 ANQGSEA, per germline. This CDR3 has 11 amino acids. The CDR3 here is CIGLSTDTQYF. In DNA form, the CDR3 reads TGCATTGGGCTTAGCACAGATACGCAGTATTTT.

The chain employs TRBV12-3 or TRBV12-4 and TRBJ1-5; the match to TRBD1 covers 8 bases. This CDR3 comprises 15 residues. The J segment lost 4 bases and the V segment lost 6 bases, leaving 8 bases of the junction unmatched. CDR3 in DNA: TGTGCCAGCAGCGGGAACAGGGGGGGGAATCAGCCCCAGCATTTT. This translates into CASSGNRGGNQPQHF.

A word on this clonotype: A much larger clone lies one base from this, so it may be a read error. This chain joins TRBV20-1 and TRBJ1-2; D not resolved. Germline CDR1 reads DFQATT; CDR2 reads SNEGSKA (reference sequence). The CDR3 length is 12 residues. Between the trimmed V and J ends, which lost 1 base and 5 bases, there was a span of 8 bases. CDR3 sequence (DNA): TGCAGTGCTAGAGTTCATGGGTATGGCTACACCTTC. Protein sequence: CSARVHGYGYTF.

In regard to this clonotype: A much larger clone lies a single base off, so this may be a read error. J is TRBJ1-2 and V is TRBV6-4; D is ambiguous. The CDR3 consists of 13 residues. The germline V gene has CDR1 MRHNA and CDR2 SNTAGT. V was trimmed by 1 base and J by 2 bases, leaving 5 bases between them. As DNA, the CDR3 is TGTGCCAGCAGTGACTGGGGAAACTATGGCTACACCTTC. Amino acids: CASSDWGNYGYTF.

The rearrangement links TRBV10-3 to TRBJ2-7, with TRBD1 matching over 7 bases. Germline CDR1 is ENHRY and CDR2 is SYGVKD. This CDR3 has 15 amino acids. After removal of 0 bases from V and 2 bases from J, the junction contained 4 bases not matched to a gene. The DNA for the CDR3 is TGTGCCATCAGTGAGTCGAGGGGACAGACCTACGAGCAGTACTTC. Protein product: CAISESRGQTYEQYF.

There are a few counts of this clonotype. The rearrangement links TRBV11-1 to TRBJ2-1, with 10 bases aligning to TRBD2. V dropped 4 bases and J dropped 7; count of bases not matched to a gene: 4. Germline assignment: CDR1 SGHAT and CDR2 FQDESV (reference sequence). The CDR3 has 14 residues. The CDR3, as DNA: TGTGCCAGCAGCTCCGCTAGCGGGGGTAATGAGCAGTTCTTC. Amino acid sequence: CASSSASGGNEQFF.

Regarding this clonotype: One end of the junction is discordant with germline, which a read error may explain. The CDR3 nucleotides read TGCGCCACCAGCAGAAGGACTAGCGGGGGGGGGACAGATACGCAGTATTTT. Translated: CATSRRTSGGGTDTQYF. This sequence joins TRBV15 and TRBJ2-3; TRBD2 aligns across 15 bases. CDR1 and CDR2 (germline): LNHNV, YYDKDF (reference sequence). The CDR3 is 17 amino acids. Variable domain in full (rest from reference TRBV15 and TRBJ2-3): DAMVIQNPRYQVTQFGKPVTLSCSQTLNHNVMYWYQQKSSQAPKLLFHYYDKDFNNEADTPDNFQSRRPNTSFCFLDIRSPGLGDTAMYLCATSRRTSGGGTDTQYFGPGTRLTVL.

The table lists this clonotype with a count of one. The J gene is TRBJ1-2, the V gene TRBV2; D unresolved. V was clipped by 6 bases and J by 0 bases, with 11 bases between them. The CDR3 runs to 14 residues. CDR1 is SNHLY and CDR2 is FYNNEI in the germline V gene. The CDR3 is CASSLSGTNYGYTF. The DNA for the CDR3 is TGTGCCAGCAGCCTATCCGGGACTAACTATGGCTACACCTTC.

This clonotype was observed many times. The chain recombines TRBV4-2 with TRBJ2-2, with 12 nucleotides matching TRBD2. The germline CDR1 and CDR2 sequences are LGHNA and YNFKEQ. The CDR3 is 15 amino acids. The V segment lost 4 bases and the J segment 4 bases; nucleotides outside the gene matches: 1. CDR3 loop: CASSRTSGTTGELFF. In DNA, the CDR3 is TGTGCCAGCAGCCGGACTAGCGGGACCACCGGGGAGCTGTTTTTT.

CDR3 sequence reads: CASGVLNTGELFF. Written as DNA, the CDR3 is TGCGCCAGCGGCGTCTTAAACACCGGGGAGCTGTTTTTT. The J gene is TRBJ2-2, the V gene TRBV10-2; D unclear. This CDR3 has 13 amino acids. V lost 8 bases and J 2 bases, leaving 9 bases between the germline ends. Germline lookup yields CDR1 WSHSY and CDR2 SAAADI.

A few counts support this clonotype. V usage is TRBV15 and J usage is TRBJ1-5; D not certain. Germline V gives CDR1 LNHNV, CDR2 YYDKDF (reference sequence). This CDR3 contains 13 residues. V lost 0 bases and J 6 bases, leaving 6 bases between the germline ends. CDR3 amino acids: CATSRDPGQPQHF. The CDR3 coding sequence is TGTGCCACCAGCAGAGACCCGGGTCAGCCCCAGCATTTT.

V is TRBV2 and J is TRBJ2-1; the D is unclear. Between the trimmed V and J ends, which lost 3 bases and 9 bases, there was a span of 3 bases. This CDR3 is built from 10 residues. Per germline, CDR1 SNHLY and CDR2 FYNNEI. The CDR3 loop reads CASSDGEQFF. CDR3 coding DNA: TGTGCCAGCAGTGATGGTGAGCAGTTCTTC.

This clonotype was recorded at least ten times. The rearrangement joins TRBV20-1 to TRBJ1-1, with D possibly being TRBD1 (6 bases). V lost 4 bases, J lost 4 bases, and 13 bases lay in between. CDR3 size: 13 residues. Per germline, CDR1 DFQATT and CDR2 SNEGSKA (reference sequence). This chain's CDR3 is CSAKRGASTEAFF. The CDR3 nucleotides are TGCAGTGCTAAGCGGGGGGCGAGCACTGAAGCTTTCTTT.

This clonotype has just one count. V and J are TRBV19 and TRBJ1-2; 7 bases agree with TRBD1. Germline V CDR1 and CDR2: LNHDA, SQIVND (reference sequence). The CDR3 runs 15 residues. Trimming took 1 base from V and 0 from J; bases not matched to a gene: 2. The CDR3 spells CASSIGGQPNYGYTF. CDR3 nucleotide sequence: TGTGCCAGTAGTATAGGGGGACAGCCTAACTATGGCTACACCTTC. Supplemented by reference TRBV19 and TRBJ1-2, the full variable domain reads DGGITQSPKYLFRKEGQNVTLSCEQNLNHDAMYWYRQDPGQGLRLIYYSQIVNDFQKGDIAEGYSVSREKKESFPLTVTSAQKNPTAFYLCASSIGGQPNYGYTFGSGTRLTVV.

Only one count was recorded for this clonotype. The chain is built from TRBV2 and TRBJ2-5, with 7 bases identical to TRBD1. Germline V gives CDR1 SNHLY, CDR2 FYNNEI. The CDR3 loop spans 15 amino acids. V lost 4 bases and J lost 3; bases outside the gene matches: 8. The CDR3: CASSGIGTEEETQYF. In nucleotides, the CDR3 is TGTGCCAGCAGTGGAATAGGGACAGAAGAAGAGACCCAGTACTTC.

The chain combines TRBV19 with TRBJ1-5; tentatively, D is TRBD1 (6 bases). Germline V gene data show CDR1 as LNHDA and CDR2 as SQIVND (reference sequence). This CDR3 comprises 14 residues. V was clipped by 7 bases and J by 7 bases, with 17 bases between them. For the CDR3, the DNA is TGTGCCAGTACTCCCACAGGGCTCGGGCAGCCCCAGCATTTT. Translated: CASTPTGLGQPQHF.